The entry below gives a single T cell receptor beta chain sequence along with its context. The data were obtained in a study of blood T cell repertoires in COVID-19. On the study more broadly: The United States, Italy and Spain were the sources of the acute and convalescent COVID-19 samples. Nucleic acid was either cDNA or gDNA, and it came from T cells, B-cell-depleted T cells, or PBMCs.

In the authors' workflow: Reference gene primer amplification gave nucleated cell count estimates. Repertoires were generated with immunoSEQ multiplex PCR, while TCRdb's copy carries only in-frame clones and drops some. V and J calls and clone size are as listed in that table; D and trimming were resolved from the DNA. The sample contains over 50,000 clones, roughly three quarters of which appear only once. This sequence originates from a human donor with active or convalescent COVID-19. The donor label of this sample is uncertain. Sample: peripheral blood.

CDR3 amino acids: CASSADFSGSPLHF. The CDR3 DNA follows: TGTGCCAGCTCAGCGGACTTCTCGGGTTCACCCCTCCACTTT. The gene calls are TRBV18 and TRBJ1-6, with D unclear. CDR3 length: 14 residues. Germline assignment: CDR1 KGHSH and CDR2 LQKENI. Trimming took off 5 bases at V and 9 bases at J, with 14 bases between the two ends.